The rows below give T cell receptor beta chains drawn from one sample of a study of molecular identifiers for immune sequencing clone quantification. TCRdb ran MiXCR on the PCR reads and lists one entry per CDR3 protein. Of fewer than 350,000 distinct CDR3 sequences listed, 20% to 25% were seen once; the top ten hold 0.81%. Source material: naive CD8+ T cells from blood, with Jurkat cell RNA spiked in. These receptor sequences come from a human donor in good health. Some libraries in this study had Jurkat cell RNA spiked in. Both conserved end residues are trimmed from each CDR3.

TRBJ2-7 13 TRBV19 ASSYRDSRSYEQY
TRBJ2-2 13 TRBV29-1 SVPGQGTHTGELF
TRBJ2-7 13 TRBV4-1 ASSPVRDGGYEQY
TRBJ1-1 12 TRBV25-1 ASTPGQMNTEAF
TRBJ1-5 11 TRBV19 ASGTGVSQPQH
TRBJ1-6 14 TRBV13 ASSSSDGLNNSPLH
TRBJ2-3 14 TRBV14 ASSQDTSGVTVTQY
TRBJ1-1 14 TRBV9 ASSVGSDSWRTEAF
TRBJ2-1 17 TRBV5-1 ASSPGLAGLPSSYNEQF
TRBJ2-3 14 TRBV7-6 ASSPTGFRSTDTQY
TRBJ1-2 11 TRBV27 ASKTGTNYGYT
TRBJ2-2 12 TRBV24-1 ATSDPDTTGELF
TRBJ2-7 12 TRBV5-8 ASSPTTGSYEQY
TRBJ2-7 14 TRBV7-9 ASSLTGGPSSYEQY
TRBJ2-7 13 TRBV12-3/TRBV12-4 ASSSIGQGNAEQY
TRBJ2-7 10 TRBV5-6 ASSLDEYEQY
TRBJ2-2 10 TRBV20-1 SARENTGELF
TRBJ2-7 13 TRBV4-2 ASSQFEGRGCEQY
TRBJ2-2 15 TRBV28 ASTIGSSGSLTGELF
TRBJ1-2 12 TRBV27 ASSGTGTFYGYT
TRBJ2-3 15 TRBV5-4 ASSLLSGTTSTDTQY
TRBJ2-3 13 TRBV14 ASSQTGYGTDTQY
TRBJ2-6 12 TRBV13 ASSPDRGTNVLT
TRBJ2-1 15 TRBV11-2 ASSLAPSGGWYNEQF
TRBJ1-1 12 TRBV13 ASRGQGWNTEAF
TRBJ2-5 9 TRBV27 ARTGLETQY
TRBJ2-1 13 TRBV27 AGRGNAGVWNEQF
TRBJ2-5 13 TRBV12-3/TRBV12-4 ASSTYRLQRETQY
TRBJ1-1 11 TRBV5-8 ASSFRGVTEAF
TRBJ2-7 12 TRBV4-1 ASSFTSGDYEQY
TRBJ2-7 12 TRBV27 ASSFYDTGGEQY
TRBJ1-1 11 TRBV6-2/TRBV6-3 ASSYLGVPEAF
TRBJ1-2 12 TRBV13 ASSLQDRAYGYT
TRBJ2-3 11 TRBV29-1 SKSSGSTDTQY
TRBJ1-4 13 TRBV4-1 ASSRVESLNEKLF
TRBJ2-7 17 TRBV4-2 ASSQVEAGRSAGAYEQY
TRBJ1-4 12 TRBV5-1 ASSNLQGDEKLF
TRBJ1-5 12 TRBV7-9 ASSLLDGNQPQH
TRBJ2-1 12 TRBV10-3 AISGGSLRDEQF
TRBJ2-5 13 TRBV7-6 ASTPLRDDQETQY
TRBJ1-2 14 TRBV2 ASSDGPTMGDYGYT
TRBJ2-1 13 TRBV4-3 ASSQDQVLYNEQF
TRBJ1-5 13 TRBV12-3/TRBV12-4 ANSSTTGGRQPQH
TRBJ1-4 12 TRBV6-5 ASSYTGTEEKLF
TRBJ2-1 12 TRBV7-7 ASSLAGSAHEQF
TRBJ2-3 13 TRBV11-2 ASSFLAGEADTQY